This T cell receptor beta chain comes out of a study of blood T cell repertoires in COVID-19. Here immunoSEQ multiplex PCR was the method, and the copy in TCRdb shows in-frame clones only, minus some. This repertoire shows approximately 300,000 clones, nearly 90% found once; its top ten account for approximately 4%. This CDR3 has 16 amino acids. Germline CDR1 is LNHDA and CDR2 is SQIVND (reference sequence). The V gene lost 5 bases and the J gene lost 1 base, with 15 bases spanning the gap. The sample comprised PBMCs or T cells enriched from blood (not recorded which). The chain is built from TRBV19 and TRBJ1-5; D possibly corresponds to TRBD1 (6 bases). This clonotype was sampled from a woman in her late teens or twenties with acute COVID-19. The CDR3 loop is CASSFPDRRSNQPQHF. CDR3 sequence (DNA): TGTGCCAGTAGTTTTCCTGACAGGAGAAGCAATCAGCCCCAGCATTTT.